This T cell receptor (beta chain) is from a study of shared clonotypes between healthy human individuals. Clones were read by immunoSEQ multiplex PCR, and TCRdb kept only the in-frame ones, dropping some. In the table there are around 240,000 clones, about 69% of which are singletons. CDR3 size: 14 residues. Germline assignment: CDR1 SGHRS and CDR2 YFSETQ. V lost 4 bases to trimming and J lost 4 bases; unmatched junction nucleotides: 6. The sequence derives from a man aged 30 to 39 in good health. The sample taken for sequencing was memory CD4+ T cells sorted from blood. Subset meaning: CD45RA-negative fraction. The rearrangement uses TRBV5-1 and TRBJ2-5; TRBD1 agrees at 8 bases. CDR3 coding DNA: TGCGCCAGCAGCGGACAGGGAGGAGGAGAGACCCAGTACTTC. Amino acids: CASSGQGGGETQYF.